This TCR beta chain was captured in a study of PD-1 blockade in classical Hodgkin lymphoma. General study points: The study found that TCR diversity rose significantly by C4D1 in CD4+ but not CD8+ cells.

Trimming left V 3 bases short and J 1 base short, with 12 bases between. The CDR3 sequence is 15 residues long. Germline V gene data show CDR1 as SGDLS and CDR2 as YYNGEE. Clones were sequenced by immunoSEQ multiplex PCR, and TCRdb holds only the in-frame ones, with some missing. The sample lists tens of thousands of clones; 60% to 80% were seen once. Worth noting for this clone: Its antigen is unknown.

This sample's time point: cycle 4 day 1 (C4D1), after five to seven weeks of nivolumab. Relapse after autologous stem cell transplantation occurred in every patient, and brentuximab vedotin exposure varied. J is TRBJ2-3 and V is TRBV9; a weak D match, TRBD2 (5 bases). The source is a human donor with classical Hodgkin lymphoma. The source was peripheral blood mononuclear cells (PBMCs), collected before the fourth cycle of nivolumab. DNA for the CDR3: TGTGCCAGCAGCGCCTCTCTCGGGGGCACAGATACGCAGTATTTT. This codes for CASSASLGGTDTQYF.